What follows describes a single T cell receptor beta chain. This may stem from a read error, because a much larger clone lies one nucleotide away. As the CDR3 is not closed by the conserved phenylalanine or tryptophan, this likely results from a read error. These patients, aged 18 to 65, had recently diagnosed hyperthyroidism lasting under 2 months. This sample was included in a study of T cells in Graves' hyperthyroidism and ophthalmopathy. Across the whole study: Peripheral blood collection took place at initial diagnosis, before any treatment.

Amplification targeted TCR beta CDR3 regions from RNA transcripts. When the TCR CDR3 underwent first-round RT-PCR, the HTBI primer set was used. TCRdb re-called the multiplex PCR reads through MiXCR, storing one row per CDR3 protein. The sample carries around 690,000 distinct CDR3 sequences, roughly 17% recorded once. The sequence came from a man aged 50 to 60 with Graves' hyperthyroidism. The sequenced sample was blood.

The CDR3 region has the DNA TGCAGCGTTGAAGACCCGGGACTAGCGGCCACAGATACGCAGTATCTT. This sequence encodes CSVEDPGLAATDTQYL. The genes are TRBV29-1 and TRBJ2-3, with 11 bases that match TRBD2. After removal of 0 bases from V and 2 bases from J, the junction contained 4 bases not matched to a gene. CDR1 and CDR2 (germline): SQVTM, ANQGSEA. The CDR3 sequence is 16 residues long.